These 16 T cell receptor beta chains originate from one sample sequenced in a study of blood T cell repertoires in COVID-19. Sequencing was performed with immunoSEQ multiplex PCR; in TCRdb, only in-frame clones are kept and a portion is missing. Among about 320,000 clones listed, roughly 90% were seen once. Sequenced sample: PBMCs or T cells enriched from blood (not recorded which). Receptors were obtained from a woman younger than 30 who had recovered from COVID-19.

The V and J genes are TRBV7-2 and TRBJ2-1, with 15 bases that match TRBD2. Germline V lookup: CDR1 SGHTA, CDR2 FQGNSA. The CDR3 runs to 19 residues. J was trimmed by 0 bases and V by 2 bases; bases with no gene match: 5. CDR3 in amino acids: CASSLLGLAGGSSYNEQFF. The CDR3 region has the DNA TGTGCCAGCAGCTTACTCGGACTAGCGGGAGGGAGCTCCTACAATGAGCAGTTCTTC.

The chain employs TRBV7-5 and TRBJ2-4; no check of the table's D call, TRBD2, against the DNA was made. TRBV7-5 is reported as a pseudogene. The CDR3 is made up of 15 amino acids. CDR3 protein: CARPDKGLAKNIQYF. Here the CDR3 DNA reads TGTGCCAGACCTGACAAGGGACTAGCCAAAAACATTCAGTACTTC.

V gene TRBV6-2 or TRBV6-3 combines with J gene TRBJ2-7; perhaps TRBD2 as D (6 bases). From germline, CDR1 is MNHEY and CDR2 SVGEGT. The ends were cut back, 5 bases at V and 6 bases at J, with 20 bases in the middle. The CDR3 extends over 15 amino acids. The CDR3 region is CASSPRGVGMAEQYF. CDR3 bases: TGTGCCAGCAGTCCCCGCGGGGTCGGAATGGCCGAGCAGTACTTC.

The rearrangement uses TRBV29-1 and TRBJ2-3; 8 bases match TRBD2. Germline CDR1 and CDR2: SQVTM and ANQGSEA. J was trimmed by 0 bases and V by 3 bases; bases with no gene match: 5. CDR3 length: 15 amino acids. CDR3 sequence (DNA): TGCAGCGTTGACAAAACTAGCGGAAGCACAGATACGCAGTATTTT. This codes for CSVDKTSGSTDTQYF.

The rearrangement links TRBV15 to TRBJ2-7; D ambiguous. CDR3 length: 14 amino acids. The ends were cut back, 7 bases at V and 5 bases at J, with 18 bases in the middle. The germline CDR1 and CDR2 sequences are LNHNV and YYDKDF (reference sequence). Here the CDR3 DNA reads TGTGCCACCACCCTAGGAAGGATCCCGAACGAGCAGTACTTC. Residues: CATTLGRIPNEQYF.

The chain has TRBV9 and TRBJ1-6, with D uncertain. The CDR3 is 14 amino acids. V was shortened by 0 bases and J by 8 bases, with 9 bases between the two germline ends. In germline, CDR1 is SGDLS, CDR2 YYNGEE. Here the CDR3 reads CASSVDPTDSPLHF. For the CDR3, the DNA is TGTGCCAGCAGCGTAGACCCCACGGATTCACCCCTCCACTTT.

The chain joins TRBV9 to TRBJ2-2, with 11 bases identical to TRBD1. This CDR3 comprises 17 residues. Germline values: CDR1 SGDLS, CDR2 YYNGEE. The junction had 8 bases not matched to a gene; V was cut back by 3 bases and J by 4 bases. This chain's CDR3 is CASSGLGQGAGTGELFF. CDR3 nucleotides: TGTGCCAGCAGCGGCCTCGGACAGGGGGCGGGCACCGGGGAGCTGTTTTTT.

This clone has a handful of counts. This chain connects TRBV11-1 to TRBJ2-2; D is possibly TRBD2 (6 bases). This CDR3 contains 15 residues. Germline V CDR1 and CDR2: SGHAT, FQDESV (reference sequence). V was trimmed by 4 bases and J by 4 bases, leaving 13 bases between them. This CDR3 reads CASSSVLASTGELFF. CDR3 bases: TGTGCCAGCAGCTCAGTACTAGCAAGCACCGGGGAGCTGTTTTTT.

This sequence joins TRBV9 and TRBJ2-1; 8 bases align to TRBD2. Germline values: CDR1 SGDLS, CDR2 YYNGEE. CDR3 length: 16 residues. Unmatched junction bases numbered 6, after V lost 1 base and J lost 3 bases. This chain's CDR3 is CASSVSTSGHYNEQFF. CDR3 DNA: TGTGCCAGCAGCGTAAGTACTAGCGGCCACTACAATGAGCAGTTCTTC. The full variable domain, in which reference TRBV9 and TRBJ2-1 provide the parts outside the CDR3, is DSGVTQTPKHLITATGQRVTLRCSPRSGDLSVYWYQQSLDQGLQFLIQYYNGEERAKGNILERFSAQQFPDLHSELNLSSLELGDSALYFCASSVSTSGHYNEQFFGPGTRLTVL.

This chain links TRBV5-4 with TRBJ2-2, with 8 nucleotides matching TRBD1. The V segment lost 6 bases and the J segment 3 bases; nucleotides outside the gene matches: 10. CDR1 and CDR2 (germline): SGHNT, YYREEE (reference sequence). There are 16 residues in the CDR3. CDR3 region: CASTGLTGDDTGELFF. For the CDR3, the DNA is TGTGCCAGCACGGGATTGACAGGGGATGACACCGGGGAGCTGTTTTTT.

V is TRBV9 and J is TRBJ1-2, with 9 bases lining up with TRBD1. This CDR3 contains 17 residues. The junction had 9 bases not matched to a gene; V was cut back by 0 bases and J by 3 bases. Germline CDR1 is SGDLS and CDR2 is YYNGEE. CDR3 in DNA: TGTGCCAGCAGCGTAGATGGGACAGGGATCGGATACTATGGCTACACCTTC. It yields the protein CASSVDGTGIGYYGYTF. Full variable domain (outside the CDR3, taken from reference TRBV9 and TRBJ1-2): DSGVTQTPKHLITATGQRVTLRCSPRSGDLSVYWYQQSLDQGLQFLIQYYNGEERAKGNILERFSAQQFPDLHSELNLSSLELGDSALYFCASSVDGTGIGYYGYTFGSGTRLTVV.

The chain couples TRBV24-1 to TRBJ2-7; 7 positions agree with TRBD1. CDR1 and CDR2 from the germline V gene are KGHDR and SFDVKD. Unmatched junction bases numbered 8, after V lost 3 bases and J lost 7 bases. CDR3 length equals 14 residues. The CDR3 reads CATSDPTGVGEQYF. DNA of the CDR3: TGTGCCACCAGTGATCCCACAGGGGTAGGGGAGCAGTACTTC.

The rearrangement links TRBV7-2 to TRBJ1-6; possible D gene TRBD1, 6 bases. The CDR3 covers 16 residues. Trimming removed 5 bases at V and 6 bases at J, with 17 bases between. Germline V CDR1 and CDR2: SGHTA, FQGNSA. The CDR3 region has the DNA TGTGCCAGCAGCGCGTGGGGGCGGGTGGGTAATTCACCCCTCCACTTT. This translates into CASSAWGRVGNSPLHF.

The chain carries TRBV28 and TRBJ2-7; D might be TRBD1 (6 bases). The CDR3 totals 16 residues. The V gene's germline CDR1 is MDHEN and CDR2 SYDVKM. V lost 5 bases and J lost 0, with 17 bases in between. CDR3: CASSAQGRHFSYEQYF. CDR3 nucleotides: TGTGCCAGCAGTGCCCAGGGGCGCCACTTCTCCTACGAGCAGTACTTC.

The chain employs TRBV27 and TRBJ1-5, with D unclear. This CDR3 has 13 amino acids. CDR1 is MNHEY and CDR2 is SMNVEV in the germline V gene (reference sequence). Trimming took off 6 bases at V and 4 bases at J, with 10 bases between the two ends. The CDR3 loop is CASSLSENQPQHF. CDR3 nucleotide sequence: TGTGCCAGCAGCCTCTCTGAGAATCAGCCCCAGCATTTT.

As DNA, the CDR3 is TGTGCCTGGAGTGTATTGAGACAGGAAGGCTACACCTTC. Its protein product is CAWSVLRQEGYTF. The chain couples TRBV30 to TRBJ1-2, with D maybe TRBD1 (6 bases). Deletions cut 0 bases from V and 8 bases from J, with 13 bases between. Germline assignment: CDR1 GTSNPN and CDR2 SVGIG (reference sequence). This CDR3 is built from 13 residues.